The clone carrying this T cell receptor beta chain showed up just a few times. Its antigen is not identified. There were TCR beta CDR3 regions amplified from RNA transcripts. A set of HTBI primers served as the primers for a first-round RT-PCR of the TCR CDR3. TCRdb called the multiplex PCR reads again in MiXCR, with one record for every CDR3 protein. The table records approximately 530,000 distinct CDR3 sequences, nearly 20% of them present only once. Germline V CDR1 and CDR2: SGHAT, FQNNGV. CDR3 length: 15 amino acids. Trimming took 0 bases from V and 4 from J, leaving 11 bases between them. This sample is drawn from a study of T cells in Graves' hyperthyroidism and ophthalmopathy. Study details: Prior to any treatment, at the point of initial diagnosis, peripheral blood was collected. Points from the study as a whole: Blood also contained most expanded thyroid clonotypes above 0.001. The model predicted ophthalmopathy a median roughly 6.3 months before onset.

Clinical symptoms, serum thyroxine and TRAb, thyroid ultrasound and orbital computed tomography together formed the diagnostic basis. The chain uses TRBV11-2 and TRBJ2-3; D not certain. This TCR was recovered from a man aged 40-49 years with Graves' ophthalmopathy. The material sequenced was blood. CDR3 bases: TGTGCCAGCAGCTTAGATGAGTTGTGGCCAGATACGCAGTATTTT. This codes for CASSLDELWPDTQYF.